The entry that follows covers one TCR beta chain sequence. Antigen: not known. This entry comes from a study of T cell responses to AZD1222 COVID-19 vaccine. Study outcomes and limitations: Donors skewed white British and female; clonal diversity was possibly underestimated.

Profiling relied on immunoSEQ multiplex PCR, and the TCRdb table lists in-frame clones only, not all of them. The data hold some 150,000 clones, with 65% to 90% observed a single time. The sample was peripheral blood, taken 28 days after the second dose of the MenACWY control vaccine. The sequence was obtained from an adult who received the MenACWY meningococcal vaccine as a control.

CDR3 DNA sequence: TGTGCCAGCAGCTTAGAGGGGATAGCGGTCCTCTGGGAGCAGTACTTC. It yields the protein CASSLEGIAVLWEQYF. The chain employs TRBV7-8 and TRBJ2-7; the D gene is possibly TRBD2 (6 bases). CDR3 length: 16 amino acids. Per germline, CDR1 SGHVS and CDR2 FQNEAQ. The V gene lost 1 base and the J gene lost 7 bases, with 20 bases spanning the gap. Combining the CDR3 with reference TRBV7-8 and TRBJ2-7 gives the whole variable domain GAGVSQSPRYKVAKRGQDVALRCDPISGHVSLFWYQQALGQGPEFLTYFQNEAQLDKSGLPSDRFFAERPEGSVSTLKIQRTQQEDSAVYLCASSLEGIAVLWEQYFGPGTRLTVT.